These 26 T cell receptor beta chains came from one sample sequenced in a study of T cells after yellow fever vaccination. TCRdb passed the 5' RACE reads through MiXCR, listing each CDR3 protein once. The table has a few hundred thousand distinct CDR3 sequences, over 15% seen once. The source material was PBMCs, sampled before the yellow fever booster vaccination. Source of these receptors: a man younger than 35 who received the YFV17D yellow fever vaccine.

The rearrangement joins TRBV7-9 to TRBJ2-7; 8 nucleotides match TRBD1. Germline-derived CDR1 and CDR2 are SEHNR and FQNEAQ (reference sequence). The CDR3 consists of 13 residues. J lost 3 bases, V lost 6 bases, and 4 bases had no gene match. CDR3 protein: CASRTGQGYEQYF. In DNA, the CDR3 is TGTGCCAGCAGAACCGGACAGGGCTACGAGCAGTACTTC.

The genes are TRBV7-2 and TRBJ2-7; TRBD2 agrees at 11 bases. The junction had 10 bases not matched to a gene; V was cut back by 3 bases and J by 3 bases. CDR1 and CDR2 from the germline V gene are SGHTA and FQGNSA. This CDR3 contains 17 residues. CDR3 loop: CASSFTGTSGSFYEQYF. The CDR3 DNA reads TGTGCCAGCAGCTTCACCGGGACTAGCGGTTCTTTCTACGAGCAGTACTTC.

The gene calls are TRBV10-2 and TRBJ1-2; TRBD1 agrees at 7 bases. From germline, CDR1 is WSHSY and CDR2 SAAADI. There are 14 residues in the CDR3. V shed 3 bases and J 6 bases; nucleotides not matched to a gene: 7. The CDR3 bases are TGCGCCAGCAGTGACACACGACAGGGCCATGGCTACACCTTC. Its protein product is CASSDTRQGHGYTF.

The CDR3 sequence: CASSFQTSGVTDTQYF. The CDR3 nucleotides are TGCGCCAGCAGCTTCCAGACTAGCGGCGTCACAGATACGCAGTATTTT. The chain uses TRBV5-1 and TRBJ2-3; 9 bases map to TRBD2. This CDR3 region has 16 residues. The V segment lost 2 bases and the J segment 2 bases; nucleotides outside the gene matches: 6. The germline V gene encodes CDR1 SGHRS and CDR2 YFSETQ.

Only a few counts were recorded for this clonotype. This sequence joins TRBV5-6 and TRBJ2-6, with TRBD1 matching 11 bases. The CDR3 is made up of 17 amino acids. CDR1 is SGHDT and CDR2 is YYEEEE in the germline V gene. V trimming: 3 bases; J trimming: 0 bases; junction bases outside the gene matches: 2. The CDR3 loop reads CASSSGTGGSGANVLTF. CDR3 nucleotide sequence: TGTGCCAGCAGCTCCGGGACAGGGGGCTCTGGGGCCAACGTCCTGACTTTC.

V usage is TRBV7-3 and J usage is TRBJ1-1; D ambiguous. The germline gives CDR1 SGHTA, CDR2 FQGTGA. V lost 5 bases and J 1 base, leaving 8 bases between the germline ends. This CDR3 region has 13 residues. Here the CDR3 DNA reads TGTGCCAGCAGCCCCCACCAGAACACTGAAGCTTTCTTT. Translating gives CASSPHQNTEAFF.

The chain uses TRBV10-2 and TRBJ2-5, with D perhaps TRBD2 (6 bases). V lost 2 bases and J 3 bases, leaving 7 bases between the germline ends. Per the germline V gene, CDR1 is WSHSY and CDR2 is SAAADI. The length of the CDR3 is 13 residues. This CDR3 is CASSELAKETQYF. CDR3 coding DNA: TGCGCCAGCAGTGAGCTAGCGAAAGAGACCCAGTACTTC.

This chain connects TRBV9 to TRBJ2-5; TRBD2 aligns across 8 bases. Looked up from germline, CDR1 is SGDLS and CDR2 is YYNGEE. V dropped 4 bases and J dropped 4; count of bases not matched to a gene: 9. The CDR3 loop spans 15 amino acids. CDR3 DNA sequence: TGTGCCAGCAGCTCAGCGGGGGCTTTGATAGAGACCCAGTACTTC. Translation gives CASSSAGALIETQYF.

This clonotype was counted between two and nine times. This sequence joins TRBV12-3 or TRBV12-4 and TRBJ2-2; possible D gene TRBD1, 5 bases. Trimming took 5 bases from V and 6 from J, leaving 16 bases between them. The CDR3 consists of 15 residues. This CDR3 reads CASSTRVPGAGELFF. CDR3 bases: TGTGCCAGCAGTACCAGGGTTCCCGGTGCCGGGGAGCTGTTTTTT.

This clonotype was found many times. This sequence joins TRBV11-2 and TRBJ2-2; 7 bases line up with TRBD2. Looked up from germline, CDR1 is SGHAT and CDR2 is FQNNGV. J was trimmed by 7 bases and V by 8 bases; bases with no gene match: 10. The CDR3 contains 14 residues. Here the CDR3 DNA reads TGTGCCAGCGGCAATAGCGCGGGGGTCGGGGAGCTGTTTTTT. Its protein product is CASGNSAGVGELFF.

The chain carries TRBV7-2 and TRBJ1-5, with D possibly being TRBD1 (5 bases). Germline assignment: CDR1 SGHTA and CDR2 FQGNSA. V was pared by 1 base and J by 11 bases, with 18 bases between. The CDR3 has 15 amino acids. CDR3 DNA sequence: TGTGCCAGCAGCTTAGGGGCGGGACGCCGGTTAGCCCAGCATTTT. This codes for CASSLGAGRRLAQHF.

This chain connects TRBV7-3 to TRBJ2-1, with D unclear. V gave up 1 base and J gave up 2 bases, with 12 bases separating them. CDR3 length: 16 amino acids. Germline lookup yields CDR1 SGHTA and CDR2 FQGTGA. The CDR3 protein is CASSLNPRRTYNEQFF. The DNA of the CDR3 is TGTGCCAGCAGCTTAAACCCCAGAAGAACCTACAATGAGCAGTTCTTC.

The chain uses TRBV15 and TRBJ2-6; TRBD1 matches 9 bases. Germline-derived CDR1 and CDR2 are LNHNV and YYDKDF (reference sequence). The CDR3 spans 19 residues. The J segment lost 1 base and the V segment lost 6 bases, leaving 13 bases of the junction unmatched. The CDR3 DNA follows: TGTGCCACCAGTGACCGGGACAGGGCTGTACCATCTGGGGCCAACGTCCTGACTTTC. This translates into CATSDRDRAVPSGANVLTF.

This clonotype was seen a handful of times. The V gene is TRBV4-3, the J gene TRBJ1-1, with D hard to call. Germline V gene lookup returns CDR1 LGHNA and CDR2 YSLEER. The CDR3 covers 17 residues. V lost 3 bases, J lost 1 base, and 18 bases lay in between. As DNA, the CDR3 is TGCGCCAGCAGCCACTCAAGTAAAGGGTGGGAGAACACTGAAGCTTTCTTT. Encoded protein: CASSHSSKGWENTEAFF.

This clonotype was counted only a few times. The chain employs TRBV5-6 and TRBJ2-1; a possible D gene is TRBD1 (5 bases). Germline lookup yields CDR1 SGHDT and CDR2 YYEEEE. Trimming removed 6 bases at V and 7 bases at J, with 14 bases between. This CDR3 has 13 amino acids. CDR3 DNA: TGTGCCAGCATCTACCGGACATGGAATGAGCAGTTCTTC. Translation: CASIYRTWNEQFF.

This clonotype was seen ten or more times. The genes are TRBV4-2 and TRBJ1-2, with D possibly matching TRBD1 (6 bases). The CDR3 has 14 amino acids. Germline V gene data show CDR1 as LGHNA and CDR2 as YNFKEQ. Trimming cost V 0 bases and J 4 bases, with 9 bases left between them. The CDR3, as DNA: TGTGCCAGCAGCCAAGAGGGGGGCGGCTATGGCTACACCTTC. Its translation is CASSQEGGGYGYTF.

This clonotype was found a few times. V usage is TRBV4-3 and J usage is TRBJ1-1, with D perhaps TRBD1 (5 bases). The CDR3 has 15 amino acids. Germline CDR1 LGHNA, CDR2 YSLEER. V lost 3 bases, J lost 7 bases, and 18 bases lay in between. The CDR3 bases are TGCGCCAGCAGCCAGATGGGGGATGGGTTGGGTGAAGCTTTCTTT. This gives the protein CASSQMGDGLGEAFF.

Here the CDR3 reads CASSLSSLSGGYTF. The CDR3 DNA is TGTGCCAGCAGCTTAAGTAGCCTATCGGGGGGCTACACCTTC. The V call is TRBV7-3, the J call TRBJ1-2; D remains ambiguous. CDR1 and CDR2 from the germline V gene are SGHTA and FQGTGA. This CDR3 comprises 14 residues. Trimming stripped 1 base from V and 8 bases from J, with 14 bases between.

The V gene is TRBV7-2, the J gene TRBJ1-6, with D possibly TRBD1 on 5 matching bases. Germline V gene sequence: CDR1 SGHTA, CDR2 FQGNSA. The CDR3 contains 14 residues. Trimming stripped 2 bases from V and 8 bases from J, with 10 bases between. CDR3 nucleotide sequence: TGTGCCAGCAGCTTACAGGGTGAACATTCACCCCTCCACTTT. It encodes CASSLQGEHSPLHF.

The V call is TRBV7-9, the J call TRBJ1-2; the match to TRBD1 covers 7 bases. CDR1 SEHNR and CDR2 FQNEAQ come from the germline V gene (reference sequence). This CDR3 region has 14 residues. With 5 bases clipped from V and 2 bases from J, the junction kept 5 bases outside the gene matches. DNA for the CDR3: TGTGCCAGCAGCCTGACGACAGGGAACTATGGCTACACCTTC. Amino acid sequence: CASSLTTGNYGYTF.

Turning to this clonotype: The junction and the germline gene differ at one end; a read error may be behind it. V and J are TRBV5-1 and TRBJ1-4, with unresolved D. Per germline, CDR1 SGHRS and CDR2 YFSETQ. This CDR3 is built from 17 residues. CDR3 DNA: TGCGCCAGCAGCTTATCGACGGAGCCTGCAACTAATGTAAAACTGTTTTTT. Translation gives CASSLSTEPATNVKLFF. The full variable domain, with the rest looked up from reference TRBV5-1 and TRBJ1-4, is KAGVTQTPRYLIKTRGQQVTLSCSPISGHRSVSWYQQTPGQGLQFLFEYFSETQRNKGNFPGRFSGRQFSNSRSEMNVSTLELGDSALYLCASSLSTEPATNVKLFFGSGTQLSVL.

V gene TRBV4-3 combines with J gene TRBJ2-1; maybe TRBD2 (6 bases). CDR3 size: 15 residues. CDR1 and CDR2 (germline): LGHNA, YSLEER. V was pared by 1 base and J by 4 bases, with 11 bases between. The CDR3 loop reads CASSQAGGTYNEQFF. In DNA, the CDR3 is TGCGCCAGCAGCCAAGCTGGAGGGACGTACAATGAGCAGTTCTTC.

This sequence joins TRBV10-3 and TRBJ1-3, with TRBD1 identical over 7 bases. The CDR3 covers 16 residues. V shed 6 bases and J 8 bases; nucleotides not matched to a gene: 16. In germline, CDR1 is ENHRY, CDR2 SYGVKD. CDR3 bases: TGTGCCATCAGCCCCTCCAAGGACAGGCTGGAATACACCATATATTTT. Translating gives CAISPSKDRLEYTIYF.

There are many counts of this clonotype. This rearrangement joins TRBV4-3 to TRBJ2-3, with 7 bases that match TRBD2. The CDR3 contains 16 residues. V lost 0 bases to trimming and J lost 1 base; unmatched junction nucleotides: 4. In germline, CDR1 is LGHNA, CDR2 YSLEER. CDR3 amino acids: CASSQESGARTDTQYF. The CDR3 region has the DNA TGCGCCAGCAGCCAAGAAAGCGGGGCCCGCACAGATACGCAGTATTTT.

This chain joins TRBV20-1 and TRBJ1-5, with a tentative D call TRBD1 (5 bases). This CDR3 spans 14 amino acids. V lost 3 bases to trimming and J lost 6 bases, with 15 bases between them. Germline CDR1 is DFQATT and CDR2 is SNEGSKA (reference sequence). The CDR3 DNA follows: TGCAGTGCTAGTATGGGGACGGCTAGTCAGCCCCAGCATTTT. Translated: CSASMGTASQPQHF.

This chain connects TRBV4-1 to TRBJ1-6; 11 bases map to TRBD1. The CDR3 loop spans 11 amino acids. CDR1 MGHRA and CDR2 YSYEKL come from the germline V gene. The V gene end was trimmed by 8 bases and the J gene end by 13 bases; junction bases not matched to a gene: 1. The CDR3 coding sequence is TGCGCCAGCCGGGACAGGGGGCCCCTCCACTTT. Translating it yields CASRDRGPLHF.